These 18 T cell receptor beta chains originate from one sample sequenced in a study of CD8 T cells in acute hepatitis C reinfection (dated by TCRdb to about 2021). Read against the paper, the sample's time point label means: naive CD8 control sorted from an acute-time-point sample. The library was generated by the immunoSEQ multiplex PCR assay. In TCRdb, the immuneACCESS table is reduced to in-frame sequences with V and J assigned. These tables do not hold every clone; where another copy was compared, an unresolved V gene accounts for under half, and the others remain unexplained. Here the sample has around 36,000 clones; over 75% occur a single time. The ten largest clones represent roughly 11% of the sample. The sequenced sample consisted of naive CD8+ T cells from PBMCs. Read against the paper, the sample's cell subset or site label means: sorted total naive CD45RO-negative CD8+ T cells. The receptors derive from a woman under 30 who spontaneously cleared hepatitis C infection.

CDR3: CASSRSRGLADYEQYF. For the CDR3, the DNA is TGTGCCAGCAGCCGAAGCCGAGGACTAGCGGACTACGAGCAGTACTTC. The chain links TRBV7-2 to TRBJ2-7, with TRBD2 identical over 10 bases. The CDR3 sequence is 16 residues long. V was pared by 5 bases and J by 3 bases, with 10 bases of the junction left unmatched. The germline CDR1 and CDR2 sequences are SGHTA and FQGNSA.

This sequence joins TRBV6-5 and TRBJ2-3; D gene uncertain. V lost 2 bases and J 2 bases, leaving 11 bases between the germline ends. The CDR3 sequence is 15 residues long. Germline V gene data show CDR1 as MNHEY and CDR2 as SVGAGI. The CDR3 nucleotides read TGTGCCAGCAGTTACGGCGAGACCTTCACAGATACGCAGTATTTT. This codes for CASSYGETFTDTQYF.

The chain has TRBV6-1 and TRBJ1-5; D is perhaps TRBD1 (5 bases). The CDR3 has 15 residues. Trimming took off 2 bases at V and 4 bases at J, with 12 bases between the two ends. Germline loops: CDR1 MNHNS, CDR2 SASEGT. The CDR3 here is CASSEPGIYNQPQHF. For the CDR3, the DNA is TGTGCCAGCAGTGAACCAGGGATCTATAATCAGCCCCAGCATTTT.

The rearrangement joins TRBV5-6 to TRBJ2-1; D is uncertain. The V gene's germline CDR1 is SGHDT and CDR2 YYEEEE. The V end lost 0 bases, the J end lost 5 bases, and 9 bases lay between the germline ends. This CDR3 contains 14 residues. CDR3 nucleotide sequence: TGTGCCAGCAGCTTGGGAACCGTGAACAATGAGCAGTTCTTC. Its protein product is CASSLGTVNNEQFF.

This clone showed up just a few times. J is TRBJ1-2 and V is TRBV14; D gene unclear. Germline values: CDR1 SGHDN, CDR2 FVKESK. V was trimmed by 0 bases and J by 7 bases, leaving 6 bases between them. This CDR3 has 12 amino acids. In DNA, the CDR3 is TGTGCCAGCAGCCAAGATATTCTTGGCTACACCTTC. It is translated as CASSQDILGYTF.

This CDR3 reads CASSLLGDGNGQPQHF. The CDR3 nucleotides read TGTGCCAGCAGTTTACTCGGCGATGGGAACGGTCAGCCCCAGCATTTT. This rearrangement joins TRBV27 to TRBJ1-5; D gene ambiguous. Per the germline V gene, CDR1 is MNHEY and CDR2 is SMNVEV (reference sequence). With 2 bases removed from V and 6 bases from J, the gap between germline ends came to 17 bases. CDR3 length equals 16 residues.

The chain has TRBV4-1 and TRBJ2-7, with D unresolved. The CDR3 is 14 residues long. The germline CDR1 and CDR2 sequences are MGHRA and YSYEKL. Trimming shortened V by 3 bases and J by 5 bases, and 14 bases separated the two germline ends. CDR3 loop: CASSHPGRLNEQYF. In DNA form, the CDR3 reads TGCGCCAGCAGCCATCCGGGCCGATTAAACGAGCAGTACTTC.

This chain uses TRBV7-2 with TRBJ2-7, with D perhaps matching TRBD1 or TRBD2 (5 bases each). The CDR3 covers 17 residues. Trimming took 0 bases from V and 0 from J, leaving 15 bases between them. Looked up from germline, CDR1 is SGHTA and CDR2 is FQGNSA. CDR3 sequence reads: CASSLARPGRTSYEQYF. CDR3 nucleotide sequence: TGTGCCAGCAGCTTAGCACGCCCGGGACGCACCTCCTACGAGCAGTACTTC. The variable domain in full, completed from reference TRBV7-2 and TRBJ2-7, reads GAGVSQSPSNKVTEKGKDVELRCDPISGHTALYWYRQSLGQGLEFLIYFQGNSAPDKSGLPSDRFSAERTGGSVSTLTIQRTQQEDSAVYLCASSLARPGRTSYEQYFGPGTRLTVT.

The chain carries TRBV10-2 and TRBJ2-7; no firm D call. The germline CDR1 and CDR2 sequences are WSHSY and SAAADI. Trimming removed 3 bases at V and 11 bases at J, with 17 bases between. The CDR3 extends over 13 amino acids. The CDR3 region is CASSERAPLIEYF. Written as DNA, the CDR3 is TGCGCCAGCAGTGAAAGAGCCCCCTTGATTGAGTACTTC.

The chain carries TRBV7-9 and TRBJ2-7; D call uncertain. Per the germline V gene, CDR1 is SEHNR and CDR2 is FQNEAQ (reference sequence). Deletions cut 2 bases from V and 1 base from J, with 3 bases between. The CDR3 runs to 12 residues. CDR3 sequence: CASSLQSYEQYF. The CDR3 bases are TGTGCCAGCAGCTTACAGTCCTACGAGCAGTACTTC. Using reference TRBV7-9 and TRBJ2-7 for the parts outside the CDR3, the full variable domain is DTGVSQNPRHKITKRGQNVTFRCDPISEHNRLYWYRQTLGQGPEFLTYFQNEAQLEKSRLLSDRFSAERPKGSFSTLEIQRTEQGDSAMYLCASSLQSYEQYFGPGTRLTVT.

The rearrangement links TRBV11-3 to TRBJ2-1, with 9 bases aligning to TRBD2. V trimming: 1 base; J trimming: 7 bases; junction bases outside the gene matches: 5. Germline-derived CDR1 and CDR2 are SGHNT and YENEEA. The CDR3 contains 15 residues. CDR3 sequence (DNA): TGTGCCAGCAGCTTAGCCGCGGGGGGGAGGAATGAGCAGTTCTTC. It specifies CASSLAAGGRNEQFF.

The count of this clone is one. This rearrangement joins TRBV7-8 to TRBJ2-1, with D unclear. The CDR3 is made up of 14 amino acids. V was shortened by 2 bases and J by 4 bases, with 9 bases between the two germline ends. The germline V gene has CDR1 SGHVS and CDR2 FQNEAQ. The CDR3 is CASSLRAAYNEQFF. In DNA, the CDR3 is TGTGCCAGCAGCTTACGAGCCGCGTACAATGAGCAGTTCTTC.

CDR3 sequence: CASSLGWSSGRYNEQFF. In nucleotides, the CDR3 is TGCGCCAGCAGCTTGGGGTGGTCTAGCGGGAGATATAATGAGCAGTTCTTC. This chain uses TRBV5-1 with TRBJ2-1; 10 positions match TRBD2. Trimming cost V 0 bases and J 7 bases; bases outside gene matches: 10. CDR1 is SGHRS and CDR2 is YFSETQ in the germline V gene. CDR3 length equals 17 residues.

This clone was counted between two and nine times. This sequence joins TRBV27 and TRBJ2-7, with 7 bases matching TRBD1. With V trimmed by 5 bases and J by 2 bases, 9 bases remained unmatched. Germline assignment: CDR1 MNHEY and CDR2 SMNVEV (reference sequence). The CDR3 totals 15 residues. The chain's CDR3 is CASSILGTDPYEQYF. CDR3 bases: TGTGCCAGCAGTATACTCGGGACAGATCCCTACGAGCAGTACTTC.

This chain uses TRBV11-2 with TRBJ2-5; D gene uncertain. This CDR3 comprises 15 residues. V was trimmed by 1 base and J by 3 bases, leaving 12 bases between them. Germline CDR1 and CDR2: SGHAT and FQNNGV. The CDR3 nucleotides read TGTGCCAGCAGCTTAGTTCAGTGGCCTAAAGAGACCCAGTACTTC. This sequence encodes CASSLVQWPKETQYF. Complete variable domain (other parts from reference TRBV11-2 and TRBJ2-5): EAGVAQSPRYKIIEKRQSVAFWCNPISGHATLYWYQQILGQGPKLLIQFQNNGVVDDSQLPKDRFSAERLKGVDSTLKIQPAKLEDSAVYLCASSLVQWPKETQYFGPGTRLLVL.

CDR3 DNA sequence: TGTGCCAGCGGATTACTGGGGACAGGGGTCTACGAGCAGTACTTC. Translating it yields CASGLLGTGVYEQYF. V is TRBV27 and J is TRBJ2-7; 10 bases are shared with TRBD1. The junction had 10 bases not matched to a gene; V was cut back by 8 bases and J by 3 bases. Germline lookup yields CDR1 MNHEY and CDR2 SMNVEV (reference sequence). The CDR3 runs to 15 residues.

This clone was seen just once. The chain joins TRBV6-5 to TRBJ1-2, with D possibly matching TRBD1 (6 bases). Germline V gives CDR1 MNHEY, CDR2 SVGAGI. Trimming took 8 bases from V and 1 from J, leaving 17 bases between them. The CDR3 contains 15 residues. CDR3 DNA: TGTGCCAGCGGCAGGGGCTTGGATGGTAACTATGGCTACACCTTC. Protein: CASGRGLDGNYGYTF.

The chain joins TRBV30 to TRBJ1-1; D possibly corresponds to TRBD1 (6 bases). Germline V gene lookup returns CDR1 GTSNPN and CDR2 SVGIG (reference sequence). CDR3 size: 13 residues. Trimming cost V 2 bases and J 6 bases, with 13 bases left between them. The CDR3 DNA sequence: TGTGCCTGGAGTAGCGGCTCAGGGGCTGAAGCTTTCTTT. This gives the protein CAWSSGSGAEAFF.